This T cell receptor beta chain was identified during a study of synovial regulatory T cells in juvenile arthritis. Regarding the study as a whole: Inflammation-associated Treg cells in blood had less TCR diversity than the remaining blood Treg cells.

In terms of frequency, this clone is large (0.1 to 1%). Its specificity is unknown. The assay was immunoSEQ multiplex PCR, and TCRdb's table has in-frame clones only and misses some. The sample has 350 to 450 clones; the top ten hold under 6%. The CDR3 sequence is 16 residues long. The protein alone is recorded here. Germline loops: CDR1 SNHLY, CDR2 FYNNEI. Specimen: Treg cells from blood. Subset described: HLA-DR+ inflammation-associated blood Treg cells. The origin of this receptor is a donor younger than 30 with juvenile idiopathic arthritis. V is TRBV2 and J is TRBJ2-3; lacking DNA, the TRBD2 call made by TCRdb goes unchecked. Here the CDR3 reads CASSPGRDYHTDTQYF.